Presented here are 29 T cell receptor beta chains from one specimen sequenced in a study of early T cells in non-severe SARS-CoV-2 infection. MiXCR was run by TCRdb on the 5' RACE reads, yielding one entry per CDR3 protein. The table has tens of thousands of distinct CDR3 sequences, roughly 9% seen once. The sample consisted of whole blood. The receptors stem from an adult who was a healthcare worker with PCR-confirmed SARS-CoV-2 infection or an uninfected control (not recorded which).

This clonotype was counted only a few times. The J gene is TRBJ1-5, the V gene TRBV10-1; TRBD1 matches at 8 bases. V shed 8 bases, J shed 8 bases, and the junction held 5 bases outside the gene matches. Germline lookup yields CDR1 WNHNN and CDR2 SYGVQD (reference sequence). The length of the CDR3 is 12 residues. The CDR3: CASSTGVEPQHF. CDR3 nucleotides: TGCGCCAGCTCGACAGGGGTAGAGCCCCAGCATTTT.

This clonotype was seen repeatedly, ten times or more. This chain connects TRBV5-4 to TRBJ1-1, with D hard to call. The V gene lost 0 bases and the J gene lost 4 bases, with 4 bases spanning the gap. The CDR3 consists of 12 residues. Germline CDR1 and CDR2: SGHNT and YYREEE (reference sequence). CDR3 loop: CASSLEGTEAFF. DNA of the CDR3: TGTGCCAGCAGCTTGGAGGGCACTGAAGCTTTCTTT. Filled out from reference TRBV5-4 and TRBJ1-1, the complete variable domain reads ETGVTQSPTHLIKTRGQQVTLRCSSQSGHNTVSWYQQALGQGPQFIFQYYREEENGRGNFPPRFSGLQFPNYSSELNVNALELDDSALYLCASSLEGTEAFFGQGTRLTVV.

This clonotype was detected many times. The chain links TRBV18 to TRBJ2-1; tentative D call: TRBD2 (6 bases). Germline V gene sequence: CDR1 KGHSH, CDR2 LQKENI. Trimming removed 6 bases at V and 3 bases at J, with 18 bases between. The length of the CDR3 is 16 residues. CDR3: CASSLVGGLLYNEQFF. DNA for the CDR3: TGTGCCAGCTCTCTTGTGGGGGGACTCCTCTACAATGAGCAGTTCTTC.

This clonotype occurred many times. V gene TRBV6-5 combines with J gene TRBJ2-1; D is uncertain. The CDR3 loop spans 13 amino acids. V lost 3 bases and J 6 bases, leaving 9 bases between the germline ends. Germline V gene lookup returns CDR1 MNHEY and CDR2 SVGAGI. The CDR3 DNA reads TGTGCCAGCAGTTATCGAGGCGGCAATGAGCAGTTCTTC. Translated, it gives CASSYRGGNEQFF.

The chain recombines TRBV25-1 with TRBJ1-2; TRBD1 matches 10 bases. CDR3 length: 15 residues. The V segment lost 1 base and the J segment 6 bases; nucleotides outside the gene matches: 5. Germline V gene data show CDR1 as MGHDK and CDR2 as SYGVNS. The CDR3, as DNA: TGTGCCAGCAGTGAATCGGGACAGGGGAGGAATGGCTACACCTTC. It specifies CASSESGQGRNGYTF.

The rearrangement uses TRBV5-4 and TRBJ2-5; 12 bases match TRBD2. The CDR3 length is 17 residues. Germline V gives CDR1 SGHNT, CDR2 YYREEE (reference sequence). J was trimmed by 5 bases and V by 4 bases; bases with no gene match: 12. CDR3 in amino acids: CASSPYLGLAGTETQYF. Here the CDR3 DNA reads TGTGCCAGCAGCCCTTACTTAGGACTAGCGGGGACCGAGACCCAGTACTTC.

This clonotype was seen at least ten times. The gene calls are TRBV28 and TRBJ2-7, with D maybe TRBD1 (5 bases). The V and J ends lost 2 bases and 1 base respectively, with 6 bases between them. This CDR3 is built from 13 residues. From germline, CDR1 is MDHEN and CDR2 SYDVKM. CDR3 amino acids: CASSLRQSYEQYF. The CDR3 region has the DNA TGTGCCAGCAGTTTACGACAGTCCTACGAGCAGTACTTC.

V is TRBV29-1 and J is TRBJ1-1; D gene uncertain. Germline loops: CDR1 SQVTM, CDR2 ANQGSEA. This CDR3 is built from 14 residues. V lost 6 bases to trimming and J lost 1 base, with 15 bases between them. In DNA, the CDR3 is TGCAGCGTCGTACCGGGGTCACAGAACACTGAAGCTTTCTTT. Translating it yields CSVVPGSQNTEAFF.

This clonotype was observed once. This chain connects TRBV10-2 to TRBJ1-2; D remains unclear. Germline-derived CDR1 and CDR2 are WSHSY and SAAADI. The CDR3 totals 12 residues. Trimming took 4 bases from V and 4 from J, leaving 7 bases between them. The CDR3 sequence is CASSATAYGYTF. The CDR3 DNA reads TGCGCCAGCAGTGCAACAGCCTATGGCTACACCTTC.

This clonotype has at least ten counts. The rearrangement links TRBV3-1 to TRBJ1-2; no clear D gene. The V end was cut by 5 bases, the J end by 6 bases, with 19 bases between. This CDR3 spans 15 amino acids. Germline V lookup: CDR1 LGHDT, CDR2 YNNKEL (reference sequence). The CDR3: CASSSYWSSPHGYTF. In nucleotides, the CDR3 is TGTGCCAGCAGCTCATATTGGTCCAGTCCCCATGGCTACACCTTC.

The chain uses TRBV29-1 and TRBJ1-2; 9 positions match TRBD1. V shed 6 bases, J shed 4 bases, and the junction held 6 bases outside the gene matches. The CDR3 totals 13 residues. Germline V lookup: CDR1 SQVTM, CDR2 ANQGSEA. The CDR3 reads CSVGTGKRYGYTF. The CDR3, as DNA: TGCAGCGTGGGGACAGGGAAACGCTATGGCTACACCTTC.

This clonotype was counted many times. The CDR3 region is CASRWYGTGVGRTEAFF. The CDR3 DNA reads as TGTGCCAGCAGGTGGTACGGGACAGGGGTGGGAAGGACTGAAGCTTTCTTT. V and J are TRBV5-4 and TRBJ1-1, with TRBD1 matching 10 bases. Trimming at V came to 5 bases and at J to 5 bases, leaving 15 bases not matched to a gene. Germline V gene sequence: CDR1 SGHNT, CDR2 YYREEE (reference sequence). The CDR3 is 17 amino acids.

The table lists this clonotype with many counts. V is TRBV12-3 or TRBV12-4 and J is TRBJ2-7; D gene unclear. Trimming stripped 5 bases from V and 6 bases from J, with 8 bases between. The CDR3 loop spans 11 amino acids. The CDR3 DNA sequence: TGTGCCAGCAGTATAAATCGCGAGCAGTACTTC. It translates to CASSINREQYF.

Here the CDR3 reads CASSTRVSRTEAFF. CDR3 sequence (DNA): TGTGCCAGCAGTACCAGGGTATCGAGAACTGAAGCTTTCTTT. The J gene is TRBJ1-1, the V gene TRBV6-5; D may be TRBD1 (5 bases). Germline CDR1 reads MNHEY; CDR2 reads SVGAGI. V was cut by 5 bases and J by 5 bases, with 15 bases left in between. The CDR3 loop spans 14 amino acids.

Of note for this clonotype: Because the CDR3 is missing its conserved closing phenylalanine or tryptophan, this is likely a read error. The CDR3 bases are TGCAGCGTTGGGACTAGCGGGGGGGCCGCAGATACGCAGTATTCT. Its protein is CSVGTSGGAADTQYS. The chain employs TRBV29-1 and TRBJ2-3, with 15 bases aligning to TRBD2. CDR1 SQVTM and CDR2 ANQGSEA come from the germline V gene. The V and J ends lost 4 bases and 4 bases, in that order; junction bases with no gene match: 3. The CDR3 runs 15 residues.

This clonotype was seen a handful of times. This chain joins TRBV11-2 and TRBJ2-5; a possible D gene is TRBD1 (6 bases). The V gene lost 5 bases and the J gene lost 2 bases, with 12 bases spanning the gap. The CDR3 length is 14 residues. CDR1 is SGHAT, CDR2 FQNNGV, per germline. The CDR3 coding sequence is TGTGCCAGCAGCACAGGGTGGGAGCAAGAGACCCAGTACTTC. Protein: CASSTGWEQETQYF.

The sample holds many counts of this clonotype. The V and J genes are TRBV4-2 and TRBJ2-3, with 9 positions matching TRBD2. V shed 0 bases, J shed 6 bases, and the junction held 1 base outside the gene matches. Looked up from germline, CDR1 is LGHNA and CDR2 is YNFKEQ. The CDR3 has 14 residues. CDR3 protein: CASSQDLAGDTQYF. As DNA, the CDR3 is TGTGCCAGCAGCCAAGACCTAGCGGGGGATACGCAGTATTTT.

This clonotype was observed at least ten times. The V and J genes are TRBV2 and TRBJ2-5; 10 bases line up with TRBD1. Looked up from germline, CDR1 is SNHLY and CDR2 is FYNNEI. Germline trimming cut 5 bases from V and 2 bases from J; bases unmatched to any gene: 5. This CDR3 is 15 amino acids long. The CDR3 nucleotides are TGTGCCAGCAGTCGTGACAGGGGGCCTCAAGAGACCCAGTACTTC. Translating gives CASSRDRGPQETQYF.

This clonotype turned up a few times. The chain uses TRBV7-2 and TRBJ1-6, with TRBD1 as a possible D gene (5 bases). Germline lookup yields CDR1 SGHTA and CDR2 FQGNSA. This CDR3 contains 15 residues. V was clipped by 2 bases and J by 8 bases, with 13 bases between them. The CDR3 spells CASSLTRGRDSPLHF. CDR3 DNA sequence: TGTGCCAGCAGCTTAACGCGGGGCCGCGATTCACCCCTCCACTTT.

This chain links TRBV19 with TRBJ2-1; D is uncertain. CDR1 and CDR2 (germline): LNHDA, SQIVND (reference sequence). CDR3 size: 14 residues. V dropped 5 bases and J dropped 5 bases, with 13 bases sitting between them. The CDR3 loop is CASSSHEAHNEQFF. The DNA of the CDR3 is TGTGCCAGTAGTTCACACGAGGCCCACAATGAGCAGTTCTTC.

This clonotype was seen repeatedly, ten times or more. The genes are TRBV30 and TRBJ2-4, with D maybe TRBD2 (6 bases). This CDR3 spans 14 amino acids. Trimming took 0 bases from V and 6 from J, leaving 12 bases between them. Germline CDR1 reads GTSNPN; CDR2 reads SVGIG (reference sequence). CDR3: CAWSVQAGLNIQYF. CDR3 nucleotides: TGTGCCTGGAGTGTACAAGCGGGCCTAAACATTCAGTACTTC. Full variable domain (outside the CDR3, taken from reference TRBV30 and TRBJ2-4): SQTIHQWPATLVQPVGSPLSLECTVEGTSNPNLYWYRQAAGRGLQLLFYSVGIGQISSEVPQNLSASRPQDRQFILSSKKLLLSDSGFYLCAWSVQAGLNIQYFGAGTRLSVL.

At least ten counts were recorded for this clonotype. The V gene is TRBV10-1, the J gene TRBJ2-1; the match to TRBD2 covers 8 bases. The CDR3 is made up of 16 amino acids. Germline CDR1 is WNHNN and CDR2 is SYGVQD (reference sequence). The V gene end was trimmed by 2 bases and the J gene end by 3 bases; junction bases not matched to a gene: 6. As DNA, the CDR3 is TGCGCCAGCAGTGAGGCGTCGGGGGGGAACTACAATGAGCAGTTCTTC. As protein: CASSEASGGNYNEQFF.

This clonotype was counted at least ten times. This chain uses TRBV18 with TRBJ2-2; TRBD1 or TRBD2 may be the D gene (5 bases each). The germline V and J ends were trimmed by 6 bases and 4 bases, with 18 bases remaining between them. The V gene's germline CDR1 is KGHSH and CDR2 LQKENI. The CDR3 consists of 16 residues. For the CDR3, the DNA is TGTGCCAGCTCGCCGACCGCTCCTGGGGGCACCGGGGAGCTGTTTTTT. Its protein product is CASSPTAPGGTGELFF.

This clonotype was counted at least ten times. The chain links TRBV2 to TRBJ1-6; TRBD1 might be the D (5 bases). V lost 1 base to trimming and J lost 14 bases, with 21 bases between them. The CDR3 is made up of 16 amino acids. Germline assignment: CDR1 SNHLY and CDR2 FYNNEI. CDR3 DNA sequence: TGTGCCAGCAGTGAAGTTGGGACCCAGGCCGGAGCGGCCCTCCACTTT. The encoded protein is CASSEVGTQAGAALHF.

There are many counts of this clonotype. The chain uses TRBV19 and TRBJ2-5; no clear D gene. Trimming removed 4 bases at V and 3 bases at J, with 9 bases between. The CDR3 spans 13 residues. Germline V gene sequence: CDR1 LNHDA, CDR2 SQIVND (reference sequence). CDR3 in DNA: TGTGCCAGTAGTACGGCGGTGGAAGAGACCCAGTACTTC. Amino acid sequence: CASSTAVEETQYF.

This clonotype showed up many times. The chain is built from TRBV5-4 and TRBJ2-1, with D hard to call. This CDR3 region has 12 residues. V was cut by 4 bases and J by 9 bases, with 11 bases left in between. Germline CDR1 SGHNT, CDR2 YYREEE (reference sequence). CDR3 bases: TGTGCCAGCAGCCCGGGTGTGGGTGAGCAGTTCTTC. It yields the protein CASSPGVGEQFF.

The genes are TRBV3-1 and TRBJ1-2; weak D call: TRBD1 (6 bases). Per germline, CDR1 LGHDT and CDR2 YNNKEL (reference sequence). Trimming took 4 bases from V and 7 from J, leaving 13 bases between them. This CDR3 comprises 13 residues. CDR3 amino acids: CASSPRMDSGYTF. The CDR3 DNA reads as TGTGCCAGCAGCCCGAGGATGGACAGTGGCTACACCTTC.

This clonotype was found a few times. V and J are TRBV29-1 and TRBJ2-5; D not resolved. CDR3 length: 13 amino acids. CDR1 and CDR2 from the germline V gene are SQVTM and ANQGSEA. Trimming removed 6 bases at V and 0 bases at J, with 11 bases between. CDR3 bases: TGCAGCGTCATAGGCGTGTACCAAGAGACCCAGTACTTC. This encodes CSVIGVYQETQYF.

This clonotype occurred a few times. The genes are TRBV18 and TRBJ1-1; D gene ambiguous. CDR3 length: 13 residues. Germline loops: CDR1 KGHSH, CDR2 LQKENI. The V end was cut by 3 bases, the J end by 1 base, with 6 bases between. CDR3 loop: CASSPVRNTEAFF. Here the CDR3 DNA reads TGTGCCAGCTCACCGGTCAGGAACACTGAAGCTTTCTTT.